These 4 T cell receptor beta chains originate from one sample sequenced in a study of T-cell memory formation after mild COVID-19. One entry per CDR3 protein, called by TCRdb with MiXCR from the 5' RACE reads. The sample contains 350,000 or so distinct CDR3 sequences, 20% to 25% of which appear only once. Sequenced: PBMCs or a T cell subset sorted from them (not recorded which). These receptors all stem from a man aged 18 to 35 who had mild COVID-19 (a few samples of this study predate the infection). Cell type and time point are not known.

This clonotype appeared a few times. Germline and junction disagree at one end, which may indicate a read error. In nucleotides, the CDR3 is TGCAGCGTTGAGAGGGTGCCGAGCACAGATACTCAGTATTTT. Encoded protein: CSVERVPSTDTQYF. The chain couples TRBV29-1 to TRBJ2-3; possibly TRBD2 for D (5 bases). Germline V gives CDR1 SQVTM, CDR2 ANQGSEA. The CDR3 length is 14 residues.

There are a few counts of this clonotype. V and J are TRBV6-1 and TRBJ1-5; D is unclear. Deletions cut 3 bases from V and 3 bases from J, with 9 bases between. In germline, CDR1 is MNHNS, CDR2 SASEGT. CDR3 length equals 14 residues. The CDR3 DNA reads TGTGCCAGCAGTGACACGAACACCAATCAGCCCCAGCATTTT. Protein sequence: CASSDTNTNQPQHF.

The chain couples TRBV18 to TRBJ2-7; 9 bases line up with TRBD1. CDR1 KGHSH and CDR2 LQKENI come from the germline V gene. V was clipped by 3 bases and J by 5 bases; unmatched bases: 8. The CDR3 length is 15 residues. Here the CDR3 reads CASSPTGGRMDEQYF. As DNA, the CDR3 is TGTGCCAGCTCACCCACAGGGGGCCGAATGGACGAGCAGTACTTC.

This clonotype was seen more than once but under ten times. The genes are TRBV5-1 and TRBJ2-1, with a tentative D call TRBD2 (7 bases). The V end was cut by 1 base, the J end by 8 bases, with 13 bases between. Per germline, CDR1 SGHRS and CDR2 YFSETQ. The CDR3 has 14 amino acids. In DNA form, the CDR3 reads TGCGCCAGCAGCTTGACGGGGGGCATTGATGAGCAGTTCTTC. The encoded protein is CASSLTGGIDEQFF.